This TCR beta chain was documented in a study of blood T cell repertoires in COVID-19. Study overall: Sample material is recorded as cDNA or gDNA derived from T cells, B-cell-depleted T cells, or PBMCs.

Method: immunoSEQ multiplex PCR; TCRdb's copy keeps in-frame clones and lacks some. The profile shows almost 300,000 clones, approximately 86% of them singletons. CDR1 and CDR2 from the germline V gene are MNHNS and SASEGT. This CDR3 has 17 amino acids. V dropped 2 bases and J dropped 2; count of bases not matched to a gene: 8. The chain has TRBV6-1 and TRBJ2-3, with 9 bases lining up with TRBD2. The sample taken for sequencing was peripheral blood. This receptor was identified in a man aged 70 or older with acute or convalescent COVID-19. This CDR3 is CASSELDSGGNTDTQYF. For the CDR3, the DNA is TGTGCCAGCAGTGAACTGGATAGCGGGGGCAACACAGATACGCAGTATTTT.